This T cell receptor (beta chain) comes out of a study of blood T cells in healthy people across ages. Per sample, at least 5.5 micrograms of total RNA were extracted. Combining a sample-barcoded 5' primer with a J-beta primer mix, a second PCR ran for roughly 7 to 12 cycles. TCRdb independently ran MiXCR on the 5' RACE reads; one entry per CDR3 protein. The sample carries around 1,000,000 distinct CDR3 sequences, approximately 25% recorded once. The sample was also linked to a second study, of T cells of mothers and their children. Per that study: Input to cDNA synthesis comprised all extracted RNA, at a ratio of around 1.4 ug per 15 ul.

This receptor was obtained from a girl aged 2 to 9 in good health. Input material: blood.

The CDR3 protein is CSAREWTAGTEAFF. Written as DNA, the CDR3 is TGCAGTGCTAGGGAATGGACAGCCGGGACTGAAGCTTTCTTT. This chain joins TRBV20-1 and TRBJ1-1; possible D gene TRBD1, 6 bases. V gave up 3 bases and J gave up 5 bases, with 16 bases separating them. Germline CDR1 reads DFQATT; CDR2 reads SNEGSKA (reference sequence). The CDR3 has 14 residues.